This T cell receptor (beta chain) was identified during a study of blood T cell repertoires in COVID-19. The wider study: Donors in the United States, Italy and Spain gave samples during acute or convalescent COVID-19.

Patients at the Seattle site were enrolled during active infection and followed longitudinally. Original data processing: Amplification of reference gene primers provided the estimated nucleated cell counts. Method: immunoSEQ multiplex PCR; TCRdb's copy keeps in-frame clones and lacks some. The DNA was the basis for D and trimming; V, J and clone size are from that table. This sample has fewer than 350,000 clones, with roughly 90% found just once. Trimming cost V 5 bases and J 1 base, with 24 bases left between them. The CDR3 is 18 residues long. Looked up from germline, CDR1 is SGHVS and CDR2 is FNYEAQ.

The chain employs TRBV7-6 and TRBJ2-7, with a possible D match to TRBD1 (5 bases). The specimen was peripheral blood. The sequence was obtained from a woman aged 25 to 39 with COVID-19, enrolled during active disease. CDR3 DNA: TGTGCCAGCAGCCCGAAGGCCCCCGCGGCGGACAAGTCCTACGAGCAGTACTTC. Its protein is CASSPKAPAADKSYEQYF.